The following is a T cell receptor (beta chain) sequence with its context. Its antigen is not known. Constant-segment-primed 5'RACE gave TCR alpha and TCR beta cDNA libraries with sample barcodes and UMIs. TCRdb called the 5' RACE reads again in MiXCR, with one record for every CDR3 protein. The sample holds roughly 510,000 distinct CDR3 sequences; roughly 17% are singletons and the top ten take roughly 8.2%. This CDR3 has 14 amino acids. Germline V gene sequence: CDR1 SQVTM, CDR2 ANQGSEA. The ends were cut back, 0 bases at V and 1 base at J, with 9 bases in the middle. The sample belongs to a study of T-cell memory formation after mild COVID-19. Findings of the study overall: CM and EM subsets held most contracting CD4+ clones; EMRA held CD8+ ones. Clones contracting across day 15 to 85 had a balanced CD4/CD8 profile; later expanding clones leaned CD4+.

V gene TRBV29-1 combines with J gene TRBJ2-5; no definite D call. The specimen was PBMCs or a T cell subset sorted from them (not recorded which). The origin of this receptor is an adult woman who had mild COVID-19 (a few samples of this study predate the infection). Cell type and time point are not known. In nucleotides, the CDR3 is TGCAGCGTTGAAGATAGAAACACCCAAGAGACCCAGTACTTC. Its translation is CSVEDRNTQETQYF.